This is a list of T cell receptor beta chains from one sample in a study of OX40 agonist ivuxolimab in advanced cancers. The method was immunoSEQ multiplex PCR; TCRdb's version includes in-frame clones alone and lacks a portion of them. The sample yields 68,000 or so clones, about 91% seen once. The sequences come from CD4+ or CD8+ T cells sorted from blood, collected in a trial of the OX40 agonist ivuxolimab. These TCRs come from an adult with an advanced solid tumor such as melanoma, head and neck, liver or kidney cancer. Both conserved end residues are part of each CDR3. D genes are given only for firm matches. Clone size appears in some rows only: once, few, many, or a class for an expanded clone.

v_call: TRBV5-5; clone_size: once; j_call: TRBJ2-1; d_call: TRBD2; cdr3_nt: TGTGCCAGCAGCTTGGCGTCTAGCGGGAGGGCTTACAATGAGCAGTTCTTC; cdr3_aa: CASSLASSGRAYNEQFF
v_call: TRBV5-6; clone_size: few; j_call: TRBJ1-5; d_call: .; cdr3_nt: TGTGCCAGCAGTTACAGGGACCAGCCCCAGCATTTT; cdr3_aa: CASSYRDQPQHF
v_call: TRBV6-1; clone_size: .; j_call: TRBJ1-5; d_call: .; cdr3_nt: TGTGCCAGCAGGACAGATAGCAATCAGCCCCAGCATTTT; cdr3_aa: CASRTDSNQPQHF
v_call: TRBV5-1; clone_size: .; j_call: TRBJ2-5; d_call: .; cdr3_nt: TGCGCCAGCAGCTTAAATGGCGGTGTCCAAGAGACCCAGTACTTC; cdr3_aa: CASSLNGGVQETQYF
v_call: TRBV21-1; clone_size: once; j_call: TRBJ2-3; d_call: .; cdr3_nt: TGTGCCAGCAGCAGGGGACGAAACACAGATACGCAGTATTTT; cdr3_aa: CASSRGRNTDTQYF
v_call: TRBV5-4; clone_size: .; j_call: TRBJ2-3; d_call: TRBD2; cdr3_nt: TGTGCCAGCAGCGCGGGCGGGGGGCACTTTAGCACAGATACGCAGTATTTT; cdr3_aa: CASSAGGGHFSTDTQYF
v_call: TRBV30; clone_size: .; j_call: TRBJ2-5; d_call: .; cdr3_nt: TGTGCCTGGAGCCCCAGGGTCCAAGAGACCCAGTACTTC; cdr3_aa: CAWSPRVQETQYF
v_call: TRBV19; clone_size: .; j_call: TRBJ2-4; d_call: .; cdr3_nt: TGTGCCAGTAGTACGACAGTCAGCAAAAACATTCAGTACTTC; cdr3_aa: CASSTTVSKNIQYF
v_call: TRBV19; clone_size: .; j_call: TRBJ2-5; d_call: TRBD1; cdr3_nt: TGTGCCAGTAGTGCAGGGGGTGGCCAAGAGACCCAGTACTTC; cdr3_aa: CASSAGGGQETQYF
v_call: TRBV11-3; clone_size: .; j_call: TRBJ2-5; d_call: TRBD2; cdr3_nt: TGTGCCAGCAGCCCCACACTAGCGAAAGAGACCCAGTACTTC; cdr3_aa: CASSPTLAKETQYF
v_call: TRBV29-1; clone_size: medium-sized; j_call: TRBJ2-5; d_call: TRBD2; cdr3_nt: TGCAGCATAAGAGCGGGGGGACAAGAGACCCAGTACTTC; cdr3_aa: CSIRAGGQETQYF
v_call: TRBV21-1; clone_size: .; j_call: TRBJ1-5; d_call: .; cdr3_nt: TGTGCCAGCAGCAATACACCGGGACAGGGGGCAACGTGTAGCAATCAGCCCCAGCATTTT; cdr3_aa: CASSNTPGQGATCSNQPQHF
v_call: TRBV5-1; clone_size: .; j_call: TRBJ2-2; d_call: .; cdr3_nt: TGCGCCAGCAGCTTGGCCTCCAAGGCCACCGGGGAGCTGTTTTTT; cdr3_aa: CASSLASKATGELFF
v_call: TRBV15; clone_size: .; j_call: TRBJ2-7; d_call: .; cdr3_nt: TGTGCCACCAGCAGAGAAAGGGTTGCTAGCTCCTACGAGCAGTACTTC; cdr3_aa: CATSRERVASSYEQYF
v_call: TRBV2; clone_size: .; j_call: TRBJ1-3; d_call: .; cdr3_nt: TGTGCCAGCAGCCTACGCCATGTGGGCTCTGGAAACACCATATATTTT; cdr3_aa: CASSLRHVGSGNTIYF
v_call: TRBV19; clone_size: .; j_call: TRBJ2-5; d_call: .; cdr3_nt: TGTGCCAGTAGTATAGATTTGGGGGACGGAGAGACCCAGTACTTC; cdr3_aa: CASSIDLGDGETQYF
v_call: TRBV19; clone_size: once; j_call: TRBJ1-2; d_call: .; cdr3_nt: TGTGCCAGTAGTATTGCTGACTATGGCTACACCTTC; cdr3_aa: CASSIADYGYTF
v_call: TRBV5-1; clone_size: .; j_call: TRBJ1-1; d_call: TRBD1; cdr3_nt: TGCGCCAGCAGCGGGGGGACAGGGAGGACTGAAGCTTTCTTT; cdr3_aa: CASSGGTGRTEAFF
v_call: TRBV30; clone_size: .; j_call: TRBJ2-3; d_call: .; cdr3_nt: TGTGCCTGGAGTAGCTCGGATACGCAGTATTTT; cdr3_aa: CAWSSSDTQYF
v_call: TRBV18; clone_size: .; j_call: TRBJ2-7; d_call: TRBD2; cdr3_nt: TGTGCCAGCTCACTATCTCGGGAGGGGCACTTCTACGAGCAGTACTTC; cdr3_aa: CASSLSREGHFYEQYF
v_call: TRBV7-2; clone_size: .; j_call: TRBJ1-1; d_call: .; cdr3_nt: TGTGCCAGCAGCTCCCATGGGGAAGCTTTCTTT; cdr3_aa: CASSSHGEAFF
v_call: TRBV7-3; clone_size: .; j_call: TRBJ2-5; d_call: .; cdr3_nt: TGTGCCAGCAGCCCGCTTGCTGGGGGGAAAGAGACCCAGTACTTC; cdr3_aa: CASSPLAGGKETQYF
v_call: TRBV15; clone_size: .; j_call: TRBJ1-1; d_call: .; cdr3_nt: TGTGCCACCAGCAGAGAAGGTGGGGCAGGGAACACTGAAGCTTTCTTT; cdr3_aa: CATSREGGAGNTEAFF
v_call: TRBV6-5; clone_size: .; j_call: TRBJ2-2; d_call: TRBD2; cdr3_nt: TGTGCCAGCAGTTACCCGGTAGCGGGGGAGTCCGGGGAGCTGTTTTTT; cdr3_aa: CASSYPVAGESGELFF
v_call: TRBV5-8; clone_size: .; j_call: TRBJ2-5; d_call: .; cdr3_nt: TGTGCCAGCAGCTTGGGACAAGAGACCCAGTACTTC; cdr3_aa: CASSLGQETQYF
v_call: TRBV4-1; clone_size: .; j_call: TRBJ2-1; d_call: .; cdr3_nt: TGCGCCAGCAGCCAAGTAGGGCGGGCGTCATACAATGAGCAGTTCTTC; cdr3_aa: CASSQVGRASYNEQFF
v_call: TRBV11-2; clone_size: .; j_call: TRBJ1-1; d_call: .; cdr3_nt: TGTGCCAGCAGCTTAATCCGAGGCACTGAAGCTTTCTTT; cdr3_aa: CASSLIRGTEAFF
v_call: TRBV11-3; clone_size: .; j_call: TRBJ2-5; d_call: TRBD2; cdr3_nt: TGTGCCAGCAGCTTATCCCTAGCGGGAGTGAGTGAGACCCAGTACTTC; cdr3_aa: CASSLSLAGVSETQYF
v_call: TRBV5-4; clone_size: .; j_call: TRBJ2-7; d_call: .; cdr3_nt: TGTGCCAGCAGCTTAATGGGCCCCTACGAGCAGTACTTC; cdr3_aa: CASSLMGPYEQYF
v_call: TRBV29-1; clone_size: .; j_call: TRBJ1-2; d_call: TRBD1; cdr3_nt: TGCAGCGTTGAAGATTCTAGGACAGGGACCTATGGCTACACCTTC; cdr3_aa: CSVEDSRTGTYGYTF